This TCR beta chain was observed in a study of beta chain features in type 1 diabetes. Notes on the study in general: The influence of HLA type on TCRB rearrangement stayed undetermined. Within the patient group, naive, central memory and Treg TCRB repertoires appeared more similar to each other than within healthy donors.

This clone was seen more than once but under ten times. The antigen remains unidentified. The CDR3 runs 16 residues. From germline, CDR1 is SEHNR and CDR2 FQNEAQ (reference sequence). The ends lost 4 bases at V and 4 bases at J; junction bases unmatched: 7. The whole isolated RNA underwent reverse transcription, so sequencing captured expressed TCRB transcripts. Assay used: immunoSEQ multiplex PCR; TCRdb lists only in-frame clones, some missing. The sample has about 360,000 clones; over 9.5% are singletons. Via the markers CD45RO/CCR7/CD25/CD127/CD95/CD27, stem cell-like memory, regulatory, central memory and naive CD4+ cells were sorted. Every sorted population was more than 95% pure.

Input material: naive CD4+ T cells from blood. This receptor was taken from a man aged 18 to 30 in good health. This chain connects TRBV7-9 to TRBJ1-4; 9 bases align to TRBD1. CDR3 coding DNA: TGTGCCAGCAGCTCCCGCCGGACAGGGGTTAATGAAAAACTGTTTTTT. Its translation: CASSSRRTGVNEKLFF.